The source of this T cell receptor (beta chain) is a study of identical twins. TCRdb processed the 5' RACE reads anew with MiXCR; each CDR3 protein has one entry. This table holds approximately 600,000 distinct CDR3 sequences, 9.5% to 10% found once. This clonotype was observed at least ten times. CDR3 length: 14 residues. V lost 5 bases and J lost 2, with 10 bases in between. The sample was also linked to a second study, of yellow fever vaccine responses in identical twins.

The sequence came from a woman aged 18-29 years in good health. The chain employs TRBV12-3 or TRBV12-4 and TRBJ2-4; D may be TRBD1 or TRBD2 (6 bases each). The sequencing input was PBMCs. In DNA, the CDR3 is TGTGCCAGCAGTATAGGGGGGACCAAAAACATTCAGTACTTC. It translates to CASSIGGTKNIQYF.